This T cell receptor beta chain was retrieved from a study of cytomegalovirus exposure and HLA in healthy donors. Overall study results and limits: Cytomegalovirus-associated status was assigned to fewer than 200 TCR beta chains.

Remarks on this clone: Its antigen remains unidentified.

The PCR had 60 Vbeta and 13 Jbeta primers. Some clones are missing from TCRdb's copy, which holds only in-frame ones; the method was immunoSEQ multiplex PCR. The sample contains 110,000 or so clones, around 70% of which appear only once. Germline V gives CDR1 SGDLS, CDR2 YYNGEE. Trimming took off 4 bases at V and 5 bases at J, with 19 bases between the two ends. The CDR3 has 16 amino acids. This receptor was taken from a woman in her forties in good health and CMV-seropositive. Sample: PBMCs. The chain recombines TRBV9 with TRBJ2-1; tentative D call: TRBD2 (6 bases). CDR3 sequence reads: CASSPRSGLGDNEQFF. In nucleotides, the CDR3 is TGTGCCAGCAGCCCTCGTTCGGGACTCGGGGACAATGAGCAGTTCTTC.